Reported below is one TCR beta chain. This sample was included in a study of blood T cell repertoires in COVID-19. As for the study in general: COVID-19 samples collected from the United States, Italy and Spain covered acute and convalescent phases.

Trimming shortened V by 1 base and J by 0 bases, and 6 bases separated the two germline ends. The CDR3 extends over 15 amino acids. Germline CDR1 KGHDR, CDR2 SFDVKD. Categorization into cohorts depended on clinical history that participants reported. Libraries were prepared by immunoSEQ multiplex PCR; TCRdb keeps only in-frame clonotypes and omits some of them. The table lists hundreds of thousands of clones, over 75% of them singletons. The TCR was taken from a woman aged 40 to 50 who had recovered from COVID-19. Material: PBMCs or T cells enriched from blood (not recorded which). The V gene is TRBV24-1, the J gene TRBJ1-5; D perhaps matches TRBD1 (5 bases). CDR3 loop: CATSDFRDSNQPQHF. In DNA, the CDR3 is TGTGCCACCAGTGATTTCAGGGATAGCAATCAGCCCCAGCATTTT.